The clone carrying this T cell receptor (beta chain) was seen a single time. One end of the junction is discordant with germline, which a read error may explain. The germline gives CDR1 GTSNPN, CDR2 SVGIG (reference sequence). The CDR3 runs 14 residues. The record originates from a study of OX40 agonist ivuxolimab in advanced cancers. Profiled with immunoSEQ multiplex PCR; TCRdb holds only in-frame clones, not every one. Here the sample spans roughly 35,000 clones, 88% being singletons. This receptor was taken from an adult with an advanced solid tumor such as melanoma, head and neck, liver or kidney cancer. This chain uses TRBV30 with TRBJ1-3, with TRBD1 identical over 7 bases. Here the sequenced sample was CD4+ or CD8+ T cells sorted from blood, taken in a trial of the OX40 agonist ivuxolimab. The chain's CDR3 is CAWRDRALGYTIYF. In nucleotides, the CDR3 is TGTGCCTGGAGAGACAGGGCCCTTGGATACACCATATATTTT.